What follows are 3 T cell receptor beta chains derived from one specimen sequenced in a study of blood T cell repertoires in COVID-19. Here immunoSEQ multiplex PCR was the method, and the copy in TCRdb shows in-frame clones only, minus some. Of approximately 200,000 clones listed, about 88% were seen once; the top ten hold 2.5% to 3.5%. Sequences were obtained from peripheral blood. Every receptor here comes from a man over 45 who had recovered from COVID-19.

This rearrangement joins TRBV28 to TRBJ2-7, with D possibly TRBD1 on 5 matching bases. CDR3 size: 16 residues. CDR1 MDHEN and CDR2 SYDVKM come from the germline V gene. Trimming left V 5 bases short and J 4 bases short, with 21 bases between. CDR3 residues: CASSPLRRGRKYEQYF. Here the CDR3 DNA reads TGTGCCAGCAGTCCTCTCCGAAGGGGCAGAAAGTACGAGCAGTACTTC.

The CDR3 region is CASSPADRVRETQYF. The CDR3 DNA reads as TGTGCCAGCAGCCCGGCGGACAGGGTACGAGAGACCCAGTACTTC. The gene calls are TRBV5-4 and TRBJ2-5; TRBD1 agrees at 8 bases. This CDR3 spans 15 amino acids. V dropped 4 bases and J dropped 4; count of bases not matched to a gene: 9. From germline, CDR1 is SGHNT and CDR2 YYREEE (reference sequence).

The chain combines TRBV28 with TRBJ1-5, with a possible D match to TRBD1 (6 bases). The CDR3 contains 15 residues. Germline V CDR1 and CDR2: MDHEN, SYDVKM. V dropped 5 bases and J dropped 0 bases, with 11 bases sitting between them. CDR3 protein: CASSTTGISNQPQHF. The CDR3 DNA follows: TGTGCCAGCAGTACCACAGGGATTAGCAATCAGCCCCAGCATTTT.